This is a list of T cell receptor beta chains from one sample in a study of control samples from healthy donors and cancer patients. Using immunoSEQ multiplex PCR, the repertoire was profiled, and TCRdb retains in-frame clones only, with some absent. Among about 82,000 clones listed, 90% to 95% were seen once. Sequenced: blood. The origin of the receptors is a woman younger than 30 in good health. Both conserved end residues are part of each CDR3. D genes are given only for firm matches. Rows may omit the clone size; those that give it use once, few, many or a size class.

size	D	length	V	J	CDR3	DNA
once	NA	12	TRBV6-4	TRBJ2-5	CASNQGSETQYF	TGTGCCAGCAATCAGGGATCGGAGACCCAGTACTTC
NA	TRBD2	16	TRBV13	TRBJ2-3	CASSLGGLVDTDTQYF	TGTGCCAGCAGCTTAGGGGGACTAGTCGACACAGATACGCAGTATTTT
NA	NA	13	TRBV7-2	TRBJ1-2	CASSLERLYGYTF	TGTGCCAGCAGCTTAGAACGGCTGTATGGCTACACCTTC
NA	NA	12	TRBV7-2	TRBJ2-3	CASSWGADTQYF	TGTGCCAGCAGCTGGGGGGCAGATACGCAGTATTTT
NA	NA	16	TRBV6-1	TRBJ2-5	CASSERVAEGGETQYF	TGTGCCAGCAGTGAAAGAGTTGCGGAGGGGGGGGAGACCCAGTACTTC
NA	NA	18	TRBV4-1	TRBJ2-6	CASSQIEEGISGANVLTF	TGCGCCAGCAGCCAAATTGAAGAGGGAATCTCTGGGGCCAACGTCCTGACTTTC
NA	NA	14	TRBV5-8	TRBJ2-1	CATGSRWRYNEQFF	TGTGCCACCGGGAGTCGTTGGCGCTACAATGAGCAGTTCTTC
NA	TRBD1	13	TRBV5-1	TRBJ1-2	CASSSATGRGYTF	TGCGCCAGCAGCTCCGCGACAGGGAGAGGCTACACCTTC
NA	NA	11	TRBV4-2	TRBJ1-1	CASSQEYEAFF	TGTGCCAGCAGCCAAGAGTATGAAGCTTTCTTT
NA	TRBD2	14	TRBV6-2/TRBV6-3	TRBJ2-7	CASSLASGSSEQYF	TGTGCCAGCAGCCTCGCTAGCGGGAGTTCCGAGCAGTACTTC
NA	TRBD1	15	TRBV6-5	TRBJ1-1	CASSAKTGTDTEAFF	TGTGCCAGCAGCGCAAAAACAGGGACAGACACTGAAGCTTTCTTT
NA	NA	14	TRBV4-3	TRBJ1-3	CASSQGGGEDTIYF	TGCGCCAGCAGCCAAGGAGGAGGGGAGGACACCATATATTTT
once	TRBD1	15	TRBV19	TRBJ2-7	CASRAPGQGAYEQYF	TGTGCCAGTAGGGCCCCGGGACAGGGGGCATACGAGCAGTACTTC
NA	NA	12	TRBV2	TRBJ2-1	CASSEWVNEQFF	TGTGCCAGCAGTGAATGGGTTAATGAGCAGTTCTTC
NA	NA	12	TRBV19	TRBJ1-2	CASRPPSGGYTF	TGTGCCAGTAGACCTCCTTCAGGAGGCTACACCTTC
NA	TRBD2	15	TRBV5-1	TRBJ2-2	CASSPGTRNTGELFF	TGCGCCAGCAGCCCCGGGACTAGAAACACCGGGGAGCTGTTTTTT
NA	NA	11	TRBV20-1	TRBJ2-7	CSALMNYEQYF	TGCAGTGCCCTAATGAACTACGAGCAGTACTTC
NA	TRBD1	15	TRBV19	TRBJ2-2	CASSLQGANTGELFF	TGTGCCAGTAGTCTGCAGGGGGCCAACACCGGGGAGCTGTTTTTT
once	NA	14	TRBV19	TRBJ1-2	CASTIGQGGYGYTF	TGTGCCAGTACCATCGGGCAGGGAGGCTATGGCTACACCTTC
NA	TRBD1	12	TRBV27	TRBJ1-2	CASSTQGEGYTF	TGTGCCAGCAGCACCCAGGGGGAAGGCTACACCTTC
NA	NA	14	TRBV19	TRBJ2-2	CASKDKGDAGELFF	TGTGCCAGTAAGGATAAGGGGGATGCCGGGGAGCTGTTTTTT
NA	TRBD1	16	TRBV7-8	TRBJ1-5	CASSLGQGVGAQPQHF	TGTGCCAGCAGCTTAGGACAGGGGGTGGGTGCTCAGCCCCAGCATTTT
NA	TRBD1	16	TRBV4-3	TRBJ2-6	CASSQDRASGANVLTF	TGCGCCAGCAGCCAGGACAGGGCTAGTGGGGCCAACGTCCTGACTTTC
once	NA	14	TRBV19	TRBJ2-7	CASRKDPPSDEQYF	TGTGCCAGTAGAAAAGACCCGCCCTCCGACGAGCAGTACTTC
NA	NA	17	TRBV5-4	TRBJ2-5	CASSLSPGSPYQETQYF	TGTGCCAGCAGCTTGAGTCCAGGTAGCCCCTACCAAGAGACCCAGTACTTC
NA	NA	13	TRBV12-3/TRBV12-4	TRBJ2-5	CASSFGPQETQYF	TGTGCCAGCAGTTTTGGTCCTCAAGAGACCCAGTACTTC
NA	NA	16	TRBV19	TRBJ1-2	CASIGVSGGRMDGYTF	TGTGCCAGTATAGGGGTCTCTGGAGGCAGAATGGATGGCTACACCTTC
NA	TRBD1	12	TRBV5-1	TRBJ1-1	CASSVGQAEAFF	TGCGCCAGCAGCGTCGGACAGGCTGAAGCTTTCTTT
NA	NA	15	TRBV3-1/TRBV3-2	TRBJ1-5	CASSQGTVSNQPQHF	TGTGCCAGCAGCCAGGGGACCGTTAGCAATCAGCCCCAGCATTTT